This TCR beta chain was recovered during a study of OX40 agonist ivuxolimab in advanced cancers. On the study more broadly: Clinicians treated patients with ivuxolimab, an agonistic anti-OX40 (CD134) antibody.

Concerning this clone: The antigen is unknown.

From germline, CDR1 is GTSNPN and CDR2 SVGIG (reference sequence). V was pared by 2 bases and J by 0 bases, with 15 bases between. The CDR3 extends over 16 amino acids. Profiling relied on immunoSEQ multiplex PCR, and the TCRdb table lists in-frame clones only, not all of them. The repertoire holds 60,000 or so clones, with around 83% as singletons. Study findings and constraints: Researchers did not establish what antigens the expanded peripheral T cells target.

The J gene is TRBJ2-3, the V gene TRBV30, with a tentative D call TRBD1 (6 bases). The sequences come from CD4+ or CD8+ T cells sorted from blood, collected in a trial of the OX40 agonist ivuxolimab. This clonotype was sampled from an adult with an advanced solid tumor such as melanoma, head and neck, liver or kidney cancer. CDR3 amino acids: CAWSFRGGRSTDTQYF. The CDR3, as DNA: TGTGCCTGGAGTTTCAGGGGCGGGCGAAGCACAGATACGCAGTATTTT. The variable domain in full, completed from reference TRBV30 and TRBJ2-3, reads SQTIHQWPATLVQPVGSPLSLECTVEGTSNPNLYWYRQAAGRGLQLLFYSVGIGQISSEVPQNLSASRPQDRQFILSSKKLLLSDSGFYLCAWSFRGGRSTDTQYFGPGTRLTVL.